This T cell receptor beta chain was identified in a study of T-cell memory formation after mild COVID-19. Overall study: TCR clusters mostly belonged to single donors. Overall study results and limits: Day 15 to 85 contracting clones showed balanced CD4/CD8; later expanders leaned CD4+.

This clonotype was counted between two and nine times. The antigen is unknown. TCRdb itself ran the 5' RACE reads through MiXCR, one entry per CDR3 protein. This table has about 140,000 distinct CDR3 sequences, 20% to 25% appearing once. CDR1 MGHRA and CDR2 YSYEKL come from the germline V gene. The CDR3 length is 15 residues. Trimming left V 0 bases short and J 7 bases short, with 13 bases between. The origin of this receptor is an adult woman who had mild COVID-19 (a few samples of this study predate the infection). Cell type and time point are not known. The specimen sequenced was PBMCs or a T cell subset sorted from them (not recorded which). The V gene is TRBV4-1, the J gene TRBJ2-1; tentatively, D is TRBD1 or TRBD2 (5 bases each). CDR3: CASSQEAQGRNEQFF. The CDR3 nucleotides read TGCGCCAGCAGCCAAGAAGCGCAGGGACGGAATGAGCAGTTCTTC.